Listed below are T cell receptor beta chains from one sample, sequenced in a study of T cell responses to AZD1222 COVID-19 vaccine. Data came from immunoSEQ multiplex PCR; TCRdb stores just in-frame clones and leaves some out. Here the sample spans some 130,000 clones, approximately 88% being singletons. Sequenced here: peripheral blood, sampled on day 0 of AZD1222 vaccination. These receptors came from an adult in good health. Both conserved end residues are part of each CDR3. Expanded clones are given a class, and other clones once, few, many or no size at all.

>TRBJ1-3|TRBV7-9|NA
CASSFHGRISGNTIYF
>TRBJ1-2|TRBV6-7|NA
CASRDRGIPNYGYTF
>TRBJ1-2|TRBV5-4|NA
CASSNPGTGDFGYTF
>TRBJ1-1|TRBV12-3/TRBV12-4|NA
CASSLGPATEAFF
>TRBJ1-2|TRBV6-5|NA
CASSPLTPRYGYTF
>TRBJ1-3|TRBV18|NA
CASSQGASGNTIYF
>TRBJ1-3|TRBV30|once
CAWRTGGSGNTIYF
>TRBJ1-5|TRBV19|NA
CASTLQGYSNQPQHF
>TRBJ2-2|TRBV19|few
CASRSDRTNTGELFF
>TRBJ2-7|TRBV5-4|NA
CASSSGTVSYEQYF
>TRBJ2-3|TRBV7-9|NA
CASSLIGADTQYF
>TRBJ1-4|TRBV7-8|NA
CASSLGRGREKLFF
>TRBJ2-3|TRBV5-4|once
CASSAEKDFPTDTQYF
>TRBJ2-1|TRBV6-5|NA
CASSDRVRNEQFF
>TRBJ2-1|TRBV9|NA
CASSVGLSDTMSSFF
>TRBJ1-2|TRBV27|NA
CASSLSIGGGYTF
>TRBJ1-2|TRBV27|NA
CASGTGRGYTF
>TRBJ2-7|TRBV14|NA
CASSRTGPYEQYF
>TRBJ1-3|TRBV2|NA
CASLQDPAGNTIYF